This T cell receptor beta chain was sequenced for a study of blood T cell repertoires in COVID-19. Generated by immunoSEQ multiplex PCR, the TCRdb table keeps only in-frame clones and is missing some. The table records 250,000 or so clones, 70% to 90% of them present only once. The CDR3 has 14 residues. Trimming removed 4 bases from V and 1 base from J, with 11 bases in between. Per germline, CDR1 SGHRS and CDR2 YFSETQ. The V and J genes are TRBV5-1 and TRBJ1-1; D call uncertain. This receptor was obtained from a man aged 30 to 45 who had recovered from COVID-19. Sequencing was performed on PBMCs or T cells enriched from blood (not recorded which). For the CDR3, the DNA is TGCGCCAGCAGCCTGCCGCGGGGGAACACTGAAGCTTTCTTT. It yields the protein CASSLPRGNTEAFF. Looking up the rest from reference TRBV5-1 and TRBJ1-1 gives the full variable domain: KAGVTQTPRYLIKTRGQQVTLSCSPISGHRSVSWYQQTPGQGLQFLFEYFSETQRNKGNFPGRFSGRQFSNSRSEMNVSTLELGDSALYLCASSLPRGNTEAFFGQGTRLTVV.